What follows is one T cell receptor beta chain and its context. This sample stems from a study of shared clonotypes between healthy human individuals. Measured with immunoSEQ multiplex PCR; TCRdb has only the in-frame clones, and not every one. The sample shows a few million clones, 93% of them seen only once. Germline values: CDR1 MRHNA, CDR2 SNTAGT. V gave up 4 bases and J gave up 0 bases, with 10 bases separating them. The length of the CDR3 is 14 residues. Sequenced sample: naive CD4+ T cells from PBMCs. The subset was: CD45RA+ positively selected. This clonotype originated in a man between 18 and 29 years old in good health. Some clones in this sample may be carry-over from other donors' samples. The V and J genes are TRBV6-4 and TRBJ2-7; no definite D call. CDR3 coding DNA: TGTGCCAGCAGTGCCGACCGGAGCTCCTACGAGCAGTACTTC. It yields the protein CASSADRSSYEQYF.